This TCR beta chain was found in a study of vaccination and CD4 T cells after COVID-19. Background on the study: Collection of post-vaccine samples followed dose two by a median about 75 days, spanning a range of 14 to 241. Control cultures were supplied with a CEFX pool, an HIV-1 Nef pool, or no peptide at all.

This CDR3 is built from 13 residues. The junction had 9 bases not matched to a gene; V was cut back by 6 bases and J by 7 bases. For this clonotype: Its antigen is not identified.

The Oncomine TCR Beta short-read assay sequenced DNA from cultured CD4+ T cells. Using its own MiXCR run on the PCR reads, TCRdb lists one record per CDR3 protein. The table shows roughly 12,000 distinct CDR3 sequences, with less than 65% occurring only once. Regarding treatment: roughly 10-day PBMC culture with coronavirus spike peptide pools or control peptides (ViraFEST assay). This receptor was obtained from a human donor who had recovered from COVID-19. The V and J genes are TRBV12-3 or TRBV12-4 and TRBJ2-7; 7 positions match TRBD2. The sequenced sample was CD4+ T cells from blood, cultured in vitro. CDR3: CASRTGTTREQYF. The CDR3 DNA follows: TGTGCCAGCAGGACTGGGACTACCAGGGAGCAGTACTTC.